This T cell receptor (beta chain) was recovered during a study of T cell responses to AZD1222 COVID-19 vaccine. Clones were read by immunoSEQ multiplex PCR, and TCRdb kept only the in-frame ones, dropping some. The data contain more than 75,000 clones, just over 90% of them singletons. The germline V gene encodes CDR1 ENHRY and CDR2 SYGVKD. This CDR3 has 15 residues. V dropped 6 bases and J dropped 7; count of bases not matched to a gene: 14. The sample was peripheral blood, taken 28 days after the second AZD1222 dose. The chain employs TRBV10-3 and TRBJ2-7; 8 bases agree with TRBD1. The receptor was derived from an adult who received the AZD1222 COVID-19 vaccine. The CDR3 region is CAIRYDRGGPGEQYF. Written as DNA, the CDR3 is TGTGCCATCAGATACGACAGGGGCGGCCCGGGGGAGCAGTACTTC.